A selection of T cell receptor beta chains follows, all from one sample in a study of blood T cell repertoires in COVID-19. Only in-frame clones appear in the TCRdb table, and some are missing; sequencing was by immunoSEQ multiplex PCR. The table has fewer than 300,000 clones, approximately 90% seen once. The sequenced sample was PBMCs or T cells enriched from blood (not recorded which). Receptors originate from a middle-aged woman with acute COVID-19. Each CDR3 is given with its conserved first and last residue. Each record gives: J gene, D gene, clone size, V gene, CDR3 DNA, CDR3 protein. The D gene is left open where the match is weak. The size of a clone is reported for some rows only, either as once, few or many, or as a class for expanded clones.

>TRBJ2-1|TRBD1|-|TRBV19
TGTGCCAGTACCCCCCGTCGGGGACAGGGGTCCAATGAGCAGTTCTTC
CASTPRRGQGSNEQFF
>TRBJ1-1|-|once|TRBV6-5
TGTGCCAGCAGTTACGCCCAGGGGAACACTGAAGCTTTCTTT
CASSYAQGNTEAFF
>TRBJ2-7|-|-|TRBV28
TGTGCCAGCAGCCCCTATAGTAAATCTCAGTACTTC
CASSPYSKSQYF
>TRBJ1-1|TRBD1|few|TRBV7-3
TGTGCCAGCAGCTTAACGGGACAGGGGTTTCAGAATTTTTTCTTT
CASSLTGQGFQNFFF
>TRBJ1-5|-|-|TRBV19
TGTGCCAGTAGGGGCTCAAGCGGTAGCAATCAGCCCCAGCATTTT
CASRGSSGSNQPQHF
>TRBJ1-1|TRBD1|-|TRBV28
TGTGCCAGCAAAAACAGGGGACTGGAAGCTTTCTTT
CASKNRGLEAFF
>TRBJ1-1|TRBD1|-|TRBV10-3
TGTGCCATCAGGGGACAGGGGAACACTGAAGCTTTCTTT
CAIRGQGNTEAFF
>TRBJ2-6|TRBD1|-|TRBV5-4
TGTGCCAGCAGCTTTTGGGACAGGGTTGGGGCCAACGTCCTGACTTTC
CASSFWDRVGANVLTF
>TRBJ1-5|-|-|TRBV16
TGTGCCAGCAGCCAATCTTTTGGCAGGGAGGGTCAGCCCCAGCATTTT
CASSQSFGREGQPQHF
>TRBJ1-5|-|-|TRBV19
TGTGCCAGTAGTACAGGGAAGATAGCTCAGCCCCAGCATTTT
CASSTGKIAQPQHF
>TRBJ1-3|-|-|TRBV11-3
TGTGCCAGCAGCTTGGACACAGGAAACACCATATATTTT
CASSLDTGNTIYF
>TRBJ1-1|-|-|TRBV4-2
TGTGCCAGCAGCCAAGATTTTCGGGTAAACACTGAAGCTTTCTTT
CASSQDFRVNTEAFF
>TRBJ1-1|-|-|TRBV18
TGTGCCAGCTCACGTTCCACTACGGGTCTCGGGAACACTGAAGCTTTCTTT
CASSRSTTGLGNTEAFF
>TRBJ1-1|-|-|TRBV27
TGTGCCAGCGGGGCTGGAATGAACACTGAAGCTTTCTTT
CASGAGMNTEAFF
>TRBJ2-1|TRBD1|-|TRBV24-1
TGTGCCACCAGTGATAATGACGGGCAGGGGGCAGGGGAGCAGTTCTTC
CATSDNDGQGAGEQFF
>TRBJ2-1|TRBD2|-|TRBV24-1
TGTGCCACCAGTGCCGGGACTAGCGGGAGTGGTGAGCAGTTCTTC
CATSAGTSGSGEQFF
>TRBJ2-3|TRBD2|-|TRBV4-3
TGCGCCAGCAGCCAAGAAATCCTAGCGGGAGGGGGGGATACGCAGTATTTT
CASSQEILAGGGDTQYF
>TRBJ2-1|-|-|TRBV5-1
TGCGCCAGCAGCTCAGCCGGCCAGAGGAATGAGCAGTTCTTC
CASSSAGQRNEQFF
>TRBJ2-3|TRBD2|-|TRBV3-1/TRBV3-2
TGTGCCAGCAGCCAAGAAGGAACGGGAGGGGCAGATACGCAGTATTTT
CASSQEGTGGADTQYF
>TRBJ2-1|TRBD1|once|TRBV14
TGTGCCAGCAGCCAAGCTGGTAGATCGGGTAGGGGGCGACACAATGAGCAGTTCTTC
CASSQAGRSGRGRHNEQFF
>TRBJ1-1|TRBD1|-|TRBV28
TGTGCCAGCAGTTTCGGGACAGGTTCCAACACTGAAGCTTTCTTT
CASSFGTGSNTEAFF
>TRBJ2-1|TRBD2|-|TRBV28
TGTGCCACCCTGGGGGCGGGAGGATATAATGAGCAGTTCTTC
CATLGAGGYNEQFF